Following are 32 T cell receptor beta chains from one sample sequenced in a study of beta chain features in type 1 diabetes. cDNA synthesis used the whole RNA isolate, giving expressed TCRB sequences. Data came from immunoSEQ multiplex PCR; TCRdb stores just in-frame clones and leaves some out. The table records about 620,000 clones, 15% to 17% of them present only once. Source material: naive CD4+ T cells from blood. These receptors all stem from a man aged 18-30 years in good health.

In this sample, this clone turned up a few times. CDR3 nucleotide sequence: TGTGCCAGCAGCCAGCGGGGGAGCCGCTATGGCTACACCTTC. Residues: CASSQRGSRYGYTF. The chain carries TRBV9 and TRBJ1-2, with D possibly TRBD1 on 5 matching bases. Germline CDR1 is SGDLS and CDR2 is YYNGEE. V lost 4 bases and J 4 bases, leaving 14 bases between the germline ends. This CDR3 comprises 14 residues.

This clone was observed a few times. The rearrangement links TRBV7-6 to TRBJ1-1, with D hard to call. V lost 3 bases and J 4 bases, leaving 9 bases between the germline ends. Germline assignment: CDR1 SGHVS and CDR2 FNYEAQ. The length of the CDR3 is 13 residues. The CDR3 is CASSLSGGTEAFF. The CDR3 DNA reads TGTGCCAGCAGCTTGTCCGGTGGCACTGAAGCTTTCTTT.

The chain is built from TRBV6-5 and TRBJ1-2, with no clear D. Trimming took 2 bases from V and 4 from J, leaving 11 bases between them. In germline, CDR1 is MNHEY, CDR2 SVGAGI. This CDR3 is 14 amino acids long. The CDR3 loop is CASSYQRELYGYTF. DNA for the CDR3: TGTGCCAGCAGTTACCAGCGCGAGCTCTATGGCTACACCTTC.

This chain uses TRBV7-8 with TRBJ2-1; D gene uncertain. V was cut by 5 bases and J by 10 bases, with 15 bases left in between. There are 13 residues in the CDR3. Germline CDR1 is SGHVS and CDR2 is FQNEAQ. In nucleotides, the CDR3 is TGTGCCAGCAGCCCGGGCGGCCCCCCCGAGCAGTTCTTC. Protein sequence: CASSPGGPPEQFF.

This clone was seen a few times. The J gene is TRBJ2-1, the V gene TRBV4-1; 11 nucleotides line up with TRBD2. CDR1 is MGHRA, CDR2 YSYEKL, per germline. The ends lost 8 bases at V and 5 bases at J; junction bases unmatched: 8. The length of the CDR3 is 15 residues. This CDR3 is CASGGTSGHNNEQFF. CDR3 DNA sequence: TGCGCCAGCGGTGGGACTAGCGGTCATAACAATGAGCAGTTCTTC.

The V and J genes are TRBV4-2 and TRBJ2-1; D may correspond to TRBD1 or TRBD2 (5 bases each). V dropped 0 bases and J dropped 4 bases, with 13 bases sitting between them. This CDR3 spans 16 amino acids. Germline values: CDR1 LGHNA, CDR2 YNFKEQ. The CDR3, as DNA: TGTGCCAGCAGCCAAGATGGGGACGGAGCGTACAATGAGCAGTTCTTC. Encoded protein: CASSQDGDGAYNEQFF.

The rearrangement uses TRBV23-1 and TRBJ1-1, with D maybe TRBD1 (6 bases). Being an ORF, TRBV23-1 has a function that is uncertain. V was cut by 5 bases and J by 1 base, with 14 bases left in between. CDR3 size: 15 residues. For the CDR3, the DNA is TGCGCCAGCAGTGCCCGGACAGCCAAGAACACTGAAGCTTTCTTT. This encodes CASSARTAKNTEAFF.

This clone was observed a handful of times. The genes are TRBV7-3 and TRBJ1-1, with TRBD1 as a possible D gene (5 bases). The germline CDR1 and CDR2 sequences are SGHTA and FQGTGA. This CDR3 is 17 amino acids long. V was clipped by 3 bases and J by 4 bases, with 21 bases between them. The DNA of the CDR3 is TGTGCCAGCAGCTTTAGTAACCGGCCCGGCGGGGCCACTGAAGCTTTCTTT. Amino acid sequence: CASSFSNRPGGATEAFF.

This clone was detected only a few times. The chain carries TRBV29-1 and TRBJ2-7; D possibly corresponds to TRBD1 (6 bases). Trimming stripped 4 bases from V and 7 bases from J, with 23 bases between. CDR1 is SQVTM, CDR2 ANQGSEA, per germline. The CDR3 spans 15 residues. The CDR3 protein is CSVGGPLTVDREQYF. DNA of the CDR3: TGCAGCGTTGGGGGGCCCTTGACAGTTGATAGGGAGCAGTACTTC.

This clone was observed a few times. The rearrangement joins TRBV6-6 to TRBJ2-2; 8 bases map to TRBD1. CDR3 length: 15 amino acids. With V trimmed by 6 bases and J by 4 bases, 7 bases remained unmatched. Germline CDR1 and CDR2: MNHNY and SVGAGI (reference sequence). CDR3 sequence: CASRQTGDGTGELFF. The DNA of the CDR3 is TGTGCCAGCAGACAGACAGGGGACGGCACCGGGGAGCTGTTTTTT.

For the CDR3, the DNA is TGCGCCAGCGGCGCGATCGCCAGGGAGGGCGGGGAGCTGTTTTTT. Translating it yields CASGAIAREGGELFF. V usage is TRBV4-3 and J usage is TRBJ2-2, with 7 bases fitting TRBD2. From germline, CDR1 is LGHNA and CDR2 YSLEER. V lost 8 bases, J lost 7 bases, and 13 bases stayed unmatched. The CDR3 is made up of 15 amino acids.

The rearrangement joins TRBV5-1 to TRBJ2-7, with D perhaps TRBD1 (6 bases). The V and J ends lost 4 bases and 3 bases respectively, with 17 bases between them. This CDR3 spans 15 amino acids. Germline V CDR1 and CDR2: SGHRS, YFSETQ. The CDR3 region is CASSLGLGAGYEQYF. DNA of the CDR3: TGCGCCAGCAGCCTGGGTCTGGGGGCAGGCTACGAGCAGTACTTC.

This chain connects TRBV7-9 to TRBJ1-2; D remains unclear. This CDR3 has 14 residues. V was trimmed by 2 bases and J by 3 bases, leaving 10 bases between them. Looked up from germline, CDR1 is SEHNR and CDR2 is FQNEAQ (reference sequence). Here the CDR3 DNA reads TGTGCCAGCAGCTTACGTATGGGAGACTATGGCTACACCTTC. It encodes CASSLRMGDYGYTF.

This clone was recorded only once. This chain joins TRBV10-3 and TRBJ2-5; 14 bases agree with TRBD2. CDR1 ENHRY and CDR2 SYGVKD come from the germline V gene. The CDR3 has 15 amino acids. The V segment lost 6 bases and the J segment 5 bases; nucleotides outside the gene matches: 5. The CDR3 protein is CAIRGTSGSRETQYF. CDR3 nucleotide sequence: TGTGCCATCAGGGGGACTAGCGGGAGTAGGGAGACCCAGTACTTC.

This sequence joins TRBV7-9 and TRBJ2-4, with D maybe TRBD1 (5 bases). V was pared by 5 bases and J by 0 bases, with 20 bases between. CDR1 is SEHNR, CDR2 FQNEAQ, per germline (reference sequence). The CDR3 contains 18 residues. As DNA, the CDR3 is TGTGCCAGCAGCCCCCACCCCAGGGCAGGGCAAGCCAAAAACATTCAGTACTTC. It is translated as CASSPHPRAGQAKNIQYF.

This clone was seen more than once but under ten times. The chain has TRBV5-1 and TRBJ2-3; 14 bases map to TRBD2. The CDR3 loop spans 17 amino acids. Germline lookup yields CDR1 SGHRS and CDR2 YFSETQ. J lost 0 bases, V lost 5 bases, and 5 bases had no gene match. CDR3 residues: CASSGTSGRLSTDTQYF. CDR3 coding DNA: TGCGCCAGCAGTGGGACTAGCGGGAGATTGAGCACAGATACGCAGTATTTT.

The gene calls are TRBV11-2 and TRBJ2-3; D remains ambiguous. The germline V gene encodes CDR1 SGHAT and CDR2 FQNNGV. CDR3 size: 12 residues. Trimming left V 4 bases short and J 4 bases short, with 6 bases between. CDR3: CASSSDADTQYF. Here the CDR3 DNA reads TGTGCCAGCAGCTCGGACGCAGATACGCAGTATTTT.

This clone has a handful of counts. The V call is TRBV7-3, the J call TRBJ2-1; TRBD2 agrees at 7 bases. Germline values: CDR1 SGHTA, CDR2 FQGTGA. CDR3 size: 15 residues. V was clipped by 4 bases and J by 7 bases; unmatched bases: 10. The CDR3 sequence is CASSSQAGRTNEQFF. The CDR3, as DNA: TGTGCCAGCAGCTCTCAAGCCGGGAGGACTAATGAGCAGTTCTTC. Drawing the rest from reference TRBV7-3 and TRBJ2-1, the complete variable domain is GAGVSQTPSNKVTEKGKYVELRCDPISGHTALYWYRQSLGQGPEFLIYFQGTGAADDSGLPNDRFFAVRPEGSVSTLKIQRTERGDSAVYLCASSSQAGRTNEQFFGPGTRLTVL.

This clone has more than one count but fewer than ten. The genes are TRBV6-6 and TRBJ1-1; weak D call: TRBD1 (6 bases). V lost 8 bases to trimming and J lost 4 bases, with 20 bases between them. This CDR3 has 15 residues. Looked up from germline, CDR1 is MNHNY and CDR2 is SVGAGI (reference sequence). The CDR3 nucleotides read TGTGCCAGCGGCCTACAGGGTTTAGATCTCACTGAAGCTTTCTTT. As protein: CASGLQGLDLTEAFF.

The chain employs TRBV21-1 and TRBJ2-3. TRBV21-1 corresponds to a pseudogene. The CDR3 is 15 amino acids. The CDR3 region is CASRITGRRTDTQYF. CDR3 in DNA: TGTGCCAGCAGGATAACAGGGAGGCGCACAGATACGCAGTATTTT.

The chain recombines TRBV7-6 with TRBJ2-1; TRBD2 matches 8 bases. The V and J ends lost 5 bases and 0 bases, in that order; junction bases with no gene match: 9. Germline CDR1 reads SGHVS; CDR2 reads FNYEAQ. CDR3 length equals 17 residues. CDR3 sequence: CASSLRGGGSSYNEQFF. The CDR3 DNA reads TGTGCCAGCAGCCTACGGGGGGGCGGGAGCTCCTACAATGAGCAGTTCTTC.

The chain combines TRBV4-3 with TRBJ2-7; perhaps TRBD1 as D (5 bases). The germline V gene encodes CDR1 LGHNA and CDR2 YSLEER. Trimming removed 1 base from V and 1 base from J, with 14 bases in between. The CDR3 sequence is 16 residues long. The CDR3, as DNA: TGCGCCAGCAGCCAAGGGTCAGGGATACATTCCTACGAGCAGTACTTC. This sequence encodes CASSQGSGIHSYEQYF.

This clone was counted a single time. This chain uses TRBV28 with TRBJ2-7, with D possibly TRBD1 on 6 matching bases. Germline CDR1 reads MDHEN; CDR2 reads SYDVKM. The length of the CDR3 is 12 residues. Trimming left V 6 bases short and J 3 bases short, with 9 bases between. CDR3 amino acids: CASREQGYEQYF. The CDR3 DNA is TGTGCCAGCAGAGAACAGGGCTACGAGCAGTACTTC.

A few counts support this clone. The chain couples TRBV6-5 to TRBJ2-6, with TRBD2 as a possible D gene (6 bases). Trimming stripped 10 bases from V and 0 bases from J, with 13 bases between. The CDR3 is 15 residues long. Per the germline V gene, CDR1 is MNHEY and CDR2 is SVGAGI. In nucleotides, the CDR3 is TGTGCCACCCGGTGGGGGGACTCTGGGGCCAACGTCCTGACTTTC. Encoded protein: CATRWGDSGANVLTF.

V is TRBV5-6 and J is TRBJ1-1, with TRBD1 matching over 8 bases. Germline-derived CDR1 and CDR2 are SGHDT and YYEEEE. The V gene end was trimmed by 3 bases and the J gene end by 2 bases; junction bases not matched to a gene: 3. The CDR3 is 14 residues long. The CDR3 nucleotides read TGTGCCAGCAGCTCGGACAGGGCTAACACTGAAGCTTTCTTT. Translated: CASSSDRANTEAFF. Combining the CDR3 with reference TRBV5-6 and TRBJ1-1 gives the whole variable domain DAGVTQSPTHLIKTRGQQVTLRCSPKSGHDTVSWYQQALGQGPQFIFQYYEEEERQRGNFPDRFSGHQFPNYSSELNVNALLLGDSALYLCASSSDRANTEAFFGQGTRLTVV.

The CDR3 coding sequence is TGCAGCCAGTCGAAAACCCAAGAGACCCAGTACTTC. Translated, it gives CSQSKTQETQYF. V is TRBV29-1 and J is TRBJ2-5; D not certain. Germline V gene lookup returns CDR1 SQVTM and CDR2 ANQGSEA. V lost 8 bases, J lost 1 base, and 11 bases lay in between. This CDR3 is 12 amino acids long.

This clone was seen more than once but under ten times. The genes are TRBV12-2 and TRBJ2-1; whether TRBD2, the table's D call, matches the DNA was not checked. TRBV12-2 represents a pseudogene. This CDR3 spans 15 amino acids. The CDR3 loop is CASRFPGLSYNEQFF. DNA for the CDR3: TGTGCAAGTCGCTTTCCGGGACTCTCCTACAATGAGCAGTTCTTC.

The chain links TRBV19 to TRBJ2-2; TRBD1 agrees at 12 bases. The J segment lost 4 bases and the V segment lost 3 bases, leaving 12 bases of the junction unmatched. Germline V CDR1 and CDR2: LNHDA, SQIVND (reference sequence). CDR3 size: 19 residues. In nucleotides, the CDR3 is TGTGCCAGTAGTATCCCATGGGGACAGGGGGCGAGCAGCACCGGGGAGCTGTTTTTT. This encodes CASSIPWGQGASSTGELFF.

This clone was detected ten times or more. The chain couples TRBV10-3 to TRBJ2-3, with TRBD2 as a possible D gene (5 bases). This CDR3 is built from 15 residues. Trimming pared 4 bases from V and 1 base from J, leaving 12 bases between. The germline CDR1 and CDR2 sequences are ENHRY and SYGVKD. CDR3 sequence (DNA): TGTGCCATCAGTGGTGGTGGCGGGCGCACAGATACGCAGTATTTT. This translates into CAISGGGGRTDTQYF.

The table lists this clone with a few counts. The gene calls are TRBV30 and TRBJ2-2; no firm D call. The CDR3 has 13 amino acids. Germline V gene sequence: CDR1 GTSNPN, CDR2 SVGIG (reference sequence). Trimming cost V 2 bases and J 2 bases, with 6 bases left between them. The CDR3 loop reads CAWSIQNTGELFF. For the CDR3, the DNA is TGTGCCTGGAGTATACAAAACACCGGGGAGCTGTTTTTT.

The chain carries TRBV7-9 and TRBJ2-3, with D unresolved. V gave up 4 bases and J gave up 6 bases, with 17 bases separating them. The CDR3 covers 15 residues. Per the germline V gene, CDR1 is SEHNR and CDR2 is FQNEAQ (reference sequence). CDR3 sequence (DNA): TGTGCCAGCAGCTCCCTCTGGGCGCCCGCGGATACGCAGTATTTT. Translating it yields CASSSLWAPADTQYF.

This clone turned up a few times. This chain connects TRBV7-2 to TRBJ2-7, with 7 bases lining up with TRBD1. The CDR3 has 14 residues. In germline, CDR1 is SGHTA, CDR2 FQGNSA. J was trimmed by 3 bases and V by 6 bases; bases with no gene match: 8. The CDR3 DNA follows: TGTGCCAGCAGAAGAGGACAGGTCAGCTACGAGCAGTACTTC. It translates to CASRRGQVSYEQYF.